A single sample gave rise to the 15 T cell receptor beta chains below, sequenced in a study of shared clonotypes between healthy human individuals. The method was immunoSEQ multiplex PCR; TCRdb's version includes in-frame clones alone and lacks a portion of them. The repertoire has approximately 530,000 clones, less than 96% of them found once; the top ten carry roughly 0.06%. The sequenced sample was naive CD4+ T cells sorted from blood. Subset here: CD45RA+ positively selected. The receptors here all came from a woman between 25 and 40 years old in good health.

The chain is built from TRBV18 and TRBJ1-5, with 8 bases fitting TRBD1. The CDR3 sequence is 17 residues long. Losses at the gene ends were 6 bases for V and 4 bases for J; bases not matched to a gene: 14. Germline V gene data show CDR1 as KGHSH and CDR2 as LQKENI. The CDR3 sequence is CASSSIQGVPSNQPQHF. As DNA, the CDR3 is TGTGCCAGCTCCTCCATACAGGGGGTTCCATCTAATCAGCCCCAGCATTTT.

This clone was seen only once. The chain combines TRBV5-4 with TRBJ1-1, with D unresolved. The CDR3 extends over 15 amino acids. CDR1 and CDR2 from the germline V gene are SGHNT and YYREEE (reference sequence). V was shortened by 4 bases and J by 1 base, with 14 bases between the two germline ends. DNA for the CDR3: TGTGCCAGCAGCACTGGCCTATCGGGGAACACTGAAGCTTTCTTT. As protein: CASSTGLSGNTEAFF.

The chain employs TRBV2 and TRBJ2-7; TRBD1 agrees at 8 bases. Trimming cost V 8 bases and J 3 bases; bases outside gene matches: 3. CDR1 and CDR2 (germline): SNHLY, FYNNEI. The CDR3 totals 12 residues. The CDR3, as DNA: TGTGCCAGCTCGGGACAGGACTACGAGCAGTACTTC. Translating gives CASSGQDYEQYF.

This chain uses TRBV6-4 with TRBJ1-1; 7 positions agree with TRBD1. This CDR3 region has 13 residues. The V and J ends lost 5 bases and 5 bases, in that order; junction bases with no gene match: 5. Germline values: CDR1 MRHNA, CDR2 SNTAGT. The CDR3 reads CASSYDRETEAFF. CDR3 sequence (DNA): TGTGCCAGCAGTTACGACAGGGAGACTGAAGCTTTCTTT.

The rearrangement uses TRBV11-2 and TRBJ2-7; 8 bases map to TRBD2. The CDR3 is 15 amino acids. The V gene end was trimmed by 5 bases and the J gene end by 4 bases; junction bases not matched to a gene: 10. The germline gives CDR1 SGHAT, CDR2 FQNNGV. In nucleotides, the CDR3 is TGTGCCAGCAGCCCCCAGAGCGGGAGAGGGTACGAGCAGTACTTC. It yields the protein CASSPQSGRGYEQYF.

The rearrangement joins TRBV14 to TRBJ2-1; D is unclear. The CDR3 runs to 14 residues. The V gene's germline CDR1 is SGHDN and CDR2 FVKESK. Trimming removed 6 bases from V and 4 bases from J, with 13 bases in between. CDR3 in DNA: TGTGCCAGCAGTCGCCTCCCCGCATACAATGAGCAGTTCTTC. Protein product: CASSRLPAYNEQFF.

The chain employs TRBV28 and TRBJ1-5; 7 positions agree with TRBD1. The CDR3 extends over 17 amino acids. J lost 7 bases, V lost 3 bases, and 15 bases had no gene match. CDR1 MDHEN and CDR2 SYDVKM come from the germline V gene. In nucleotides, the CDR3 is TGTGCCAGCAGTTTTTCGACAGGGACGGTCAGGATACAGCCCCAGCATTTT. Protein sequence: CASSFSTGTVRIQPQHF.

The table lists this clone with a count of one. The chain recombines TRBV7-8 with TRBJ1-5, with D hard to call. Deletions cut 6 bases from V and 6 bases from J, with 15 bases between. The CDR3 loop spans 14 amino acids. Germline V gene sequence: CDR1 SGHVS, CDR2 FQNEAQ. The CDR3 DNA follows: TGTGCCAGCAGGGAAGCGTCAGGTGGTCAGCCCCAGCATTTT. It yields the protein CASREASGGQPQHF.

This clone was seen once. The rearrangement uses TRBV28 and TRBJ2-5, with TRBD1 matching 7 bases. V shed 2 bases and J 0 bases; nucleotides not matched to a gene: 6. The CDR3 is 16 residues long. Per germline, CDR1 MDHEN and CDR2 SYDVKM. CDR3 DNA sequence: TGTGCCAGCAGTTTAGGTGGGGGACAGCACCAAGAGACCCAGTACTTC. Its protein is CASSLGGGQHQETQYF.

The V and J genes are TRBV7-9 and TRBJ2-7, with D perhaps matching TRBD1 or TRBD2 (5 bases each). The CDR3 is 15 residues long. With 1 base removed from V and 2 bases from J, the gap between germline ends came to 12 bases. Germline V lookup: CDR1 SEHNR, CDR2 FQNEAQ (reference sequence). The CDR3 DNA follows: TGTGCCAGCAGCTTAGGTGGGACGGCCACCTACGAGCAGTACTTC. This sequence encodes CASSLGGTATYEQYF.

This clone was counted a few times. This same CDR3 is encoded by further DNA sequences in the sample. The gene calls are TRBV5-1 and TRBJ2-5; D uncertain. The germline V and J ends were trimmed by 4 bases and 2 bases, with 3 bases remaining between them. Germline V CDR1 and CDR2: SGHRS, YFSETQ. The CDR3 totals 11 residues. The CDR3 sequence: CASSQQETQYF. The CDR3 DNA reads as TGCGCCAGCAGCCAACAAGAGACCCAGTACTTC.

The CDR3 loop reads CASSQLGQGGNTIYF. As DNA, the CDR3 is TGTGCCAGCAGCCAACTCGGACAGGGAGGAAACACCATATATTTT. The gene calls are TRBV7-2 and TRBJ1-3, with 8 bases aligning to TRBD1. This CDR3 spans 15 amino acids. The ends lost 5 bases at V and 4 bases at J; junction bases unmatched: 7. Germline V gene data show CDR1 as SGHTA and CDR2 as FQGNSA.

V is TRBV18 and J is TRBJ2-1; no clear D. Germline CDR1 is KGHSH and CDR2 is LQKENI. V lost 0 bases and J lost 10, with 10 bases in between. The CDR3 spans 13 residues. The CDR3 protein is CASSPPNGPEQFF. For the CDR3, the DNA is TGTGCCAGCTCACCACCGAACGGACCCGAGCAGTTCTTC.

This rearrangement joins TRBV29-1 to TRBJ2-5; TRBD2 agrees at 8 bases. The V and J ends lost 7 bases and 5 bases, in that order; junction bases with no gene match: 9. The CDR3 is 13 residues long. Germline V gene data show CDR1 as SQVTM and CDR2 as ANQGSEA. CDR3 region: CSALREGLETQYF. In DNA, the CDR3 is TGCAGCGCCCTTCGGGAGGGCCTGGAGACCCAGTACTTC.

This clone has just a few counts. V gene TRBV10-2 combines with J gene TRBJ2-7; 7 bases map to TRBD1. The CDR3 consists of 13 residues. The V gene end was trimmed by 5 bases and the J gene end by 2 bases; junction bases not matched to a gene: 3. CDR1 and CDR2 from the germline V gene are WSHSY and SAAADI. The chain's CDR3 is CASSYTGAYEQYF. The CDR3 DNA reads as TGCGCCAGCAGTTACACAGGGGCCTACGAGCAGTACTTC.